This TCR beta chain was recovered during a study of control samples from healthy donors and cancer patients. Sequencing used immunoSEQ multiplex PCR; TCRdb keeps in-frame clones, though not all of them. Of some 130,000 clones in the sample, about nine tenths were seen once. Trimming took 1 base from V and 0 from J, leaving 9 bases between them. Germline V lookup: CDR1 MNHNS, CDR2 SASEGT. The length of the CDR3 is 15 residues. The chain combines TRBV6-1 with TRBJ1-1, with D unresolved. The receptor comes from a woman aged 50 to 60 in good health. Sequencing was carried out using blood. The CDR3 bases are TGTGCCAGCAGTGAAGGGCGGCGGTTGAACACTGAAGCTTTCTTT. It codes for CASSEGRRLNTEAFF.